The 10 T cell receptor beta chains presented below share a single source sample, sequenced in a study of T cells in Graves' hyperthyroidism and ophthalmopathy. Amplification of TCR beta CDR3 regions used RNA as the template. The study used the HTBI primer set for a first-round RT-PCR of the TCR CDR3. Each CDR3 protein gets one entry after TCRdb re-called the multiplex PCR reads with MiXCR. The profile shows about 640,000 distinct CDR3 sequences, 20% of them singletons. The sample taken for sequencing was blood. The source is a man aged 30 to 45 with Graves' ophthalmopathy.

The chain recombines TRBV4-1 with TRBJ2-5, with a weak D call TRBD2 (6 bases). The ends were cut back, 1 base at V and 1 base at J, with 7 bases in the middle. CDR1 is MGHRA and CDR2 is YSYEKL in the germline V gene. The CDR3 has 14 amino acids. This chain's CDR3 is CASSQGTTQETQYF. The CDR3 nucleotides read TGCGCCAGCAGCCAAGGGACTACCCAAGAGACCCAGTACTTC.

Written as DNA, the CDR3 is TGTGCCTGGAACCTTTTCCGGGACAGGAGCTCCTACAATGAGCAGTTCTTC. The encoded protein is CAWNLFRDRSSYNEQFF. The rearrangement links TRBV30 to TRBJ2-1, with 8 bases matching TRBD1. This CDR3 spans 17 amino acids. J lost 0 bases, V lost 4 bases, and 11 bases had no gene match. CDR1 and CDR2 (germline): GTSNPN, SVGIG (reference sequence). The whole variable domain, remainder taken from reference TRBV30 and TRBJ2-1, is SQTIHQWPATLVQPVGSPLSLECTVEGTSNPNLYWYRQAAGRGLQLLFYSVGIGQISSEVPQNLSASRPQDRQFILSSKKLLLSDSGFYLCAWNLFRDRSSYNEQFFGPGTRLTVL.

The sample holds a few counts of this clonotype. Compared with germline, one end of the junction differs, possibly owing to a read error. This chain uses TRBV27 with TRBJ2-2; D gene ambiguous. The CDR3 extends over 13 amino acids. CDR1 is MNHEY and CDR2 is SMNVEV in the germline V gene (reference sequence). CDR3 region: CASSPINTRELFF. Written as DNA, the CDR3 is TGTGCCAGCAGTCCGATCAACACCAGGGAGCTGTTTTTT.

CDR3 sequence: CASSPGPGSDYEQYF. CDR3 sequence (DNA): TGTGCCAGCAGCCCTGGGCCCGGATCGGATTACGAGCAGTACTTC. The chain links TRBV7-9 to TRBJ2-7, with D uncertain. This CDR3 has 15 amino acids. Trimming removed 5 bases from V and 4 bases from J, with 18 bases in between. CDR1 and CDR2 (germline): SEHNR, FQNEAQ (reference sequence).

The chain couples TRBV5-1 to TRBJ1-2, with 7 bases matching TRBD1. The germline V gene has CDR1 SGHRS and CDR2 YFSETQ. The CDR3 runs 15 residues. The ends lost 4 bases at V and 4 bases at J; junction bases unmatched: 10. The CDR3 coding sequence is TGCGCCAGCAGCCCCCGCGACAGGGATATCTATGGCTACACCTTC. Residues: CASSPRDRDIYGYTF.

This clonotype showed up just a few times. The chain carries TRBV5-5 and TRBJ1-3; no definite D call. Deletions cut 2 bases from V and 0 bases from J, with 6 bases between. The CDR3 has 14 residues. The germline V gene encodes CDR1 SGHKS and CDR2 YYEKEE (reference sequence). The CDR3 DNA reads TGTGCCAGCAGCTTCTCGGACTCTGGAAACACCATATATTTT. Translation gives CASSFSDSGNTIYF.

The J gene is TRBJ2-7, the V gene TRBV11-2; 8 bases are shared with TRBD1. Germline V lookup: CDR1 SGHAT, CDR2 FQNNGV. There are 15 residues in the CDR3. V trimming: 5 bases; J trimming: 5 bases; junction bases outside the gene matches: 11. This CDR3 is CASSNRDRPEDEQYF. CDR3 in DNA: TGTGCCAGCAGCAACCGGGACAGGCCCGAGGACGAGCAGTACTTC.

This chain connects TRBV5-5 to TRBJ2-2, with D uncertain. Germline V lookup: CDR1 SGHKS, CDR2 YYEKEE (reference sequence). The CDR3 sequence is 15 residues long. V lost 4 bases and J 2 bases, leaving 12 bases between the germline ends. The CDR3 DNA sequence: TGTGCCAGCAGCAATGGGCGGAGAAACACCGGGGAGCTGTTTTTT. Translating it yields CASSNGRRNTGELFF.

V and J are TRBV20-1 and TRBJ1-6; possible D gene TRBD1, 5 bases. The CDR3 is 15 amino acids. Trimming took off 6 bases at V and 6 bases at J, with 18 bases between the two ends. Germline V gene sequence: CDR1 DFQATT, CDR2 SNEGSKA (reference sequence). The CDR3 loop is CSALSGGRVNSPLHF. CDR3 bases: TGCAGTGCCCTGTCGGGAGGCAGGGTTAATTCACCCCTCCACTTT.

The V gene is TRBV2, the J gene TRBJ2-5; TRBD1 matches 10 bases. V lost 5 bases and J lost 5; bases outside the gene matches: 8. CDR3 length: 15 residues. Germline V gene sequence: CDR1 SNHLY, CDR2 FYNNEI. This CDR3 reads CASSKDRGMSETQYF. The CDR3 nucleotides read TGTGCCAGCAGTAAGGACAGGGGGATGTCCGAGACCCAGTACTTC.